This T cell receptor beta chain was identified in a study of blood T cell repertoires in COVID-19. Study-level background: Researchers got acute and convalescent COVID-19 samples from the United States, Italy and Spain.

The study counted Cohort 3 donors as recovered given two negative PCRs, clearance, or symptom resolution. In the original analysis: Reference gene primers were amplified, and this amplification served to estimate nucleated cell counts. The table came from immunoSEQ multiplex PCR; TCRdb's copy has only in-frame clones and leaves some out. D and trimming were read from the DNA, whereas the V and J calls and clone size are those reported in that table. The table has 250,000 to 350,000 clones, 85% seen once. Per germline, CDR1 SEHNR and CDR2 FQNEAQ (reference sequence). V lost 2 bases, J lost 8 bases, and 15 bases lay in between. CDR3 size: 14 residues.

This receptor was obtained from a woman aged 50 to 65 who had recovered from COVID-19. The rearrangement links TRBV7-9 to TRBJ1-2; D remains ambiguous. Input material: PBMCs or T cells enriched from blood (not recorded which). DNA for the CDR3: TGTGCCAGCAGCTTAAGAGAGGGTCTGAGAGGCTACACCTTC. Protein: CASSLREGLRGYTF. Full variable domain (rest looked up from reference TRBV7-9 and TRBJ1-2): DTGVSQNPRHKITKRGQNVTFRCDPISEHNRLYWYRQTLGQGPEFLTYFQNEAQLEKSRLLSDRFSAERPKGSFSTLEIQRTEQGDSAMYLCASSLREGLRGYTFGSGTRLTVV.